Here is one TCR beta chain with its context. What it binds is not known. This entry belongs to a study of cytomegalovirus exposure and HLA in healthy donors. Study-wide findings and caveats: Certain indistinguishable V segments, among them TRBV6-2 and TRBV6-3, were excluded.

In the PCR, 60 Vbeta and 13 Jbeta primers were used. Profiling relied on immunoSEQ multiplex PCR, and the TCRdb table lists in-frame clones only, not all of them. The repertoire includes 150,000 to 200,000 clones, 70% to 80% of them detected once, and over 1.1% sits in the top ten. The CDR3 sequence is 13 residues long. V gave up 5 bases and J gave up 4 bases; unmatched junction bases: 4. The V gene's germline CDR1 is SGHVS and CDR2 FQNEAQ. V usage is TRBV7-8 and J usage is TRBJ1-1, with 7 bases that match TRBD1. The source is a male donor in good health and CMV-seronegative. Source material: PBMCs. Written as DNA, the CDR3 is TGTGCCAGCAGCCGTACAGGGGCCACTGAAGCTTTCTTT. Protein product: CASSRTGATEAFF.